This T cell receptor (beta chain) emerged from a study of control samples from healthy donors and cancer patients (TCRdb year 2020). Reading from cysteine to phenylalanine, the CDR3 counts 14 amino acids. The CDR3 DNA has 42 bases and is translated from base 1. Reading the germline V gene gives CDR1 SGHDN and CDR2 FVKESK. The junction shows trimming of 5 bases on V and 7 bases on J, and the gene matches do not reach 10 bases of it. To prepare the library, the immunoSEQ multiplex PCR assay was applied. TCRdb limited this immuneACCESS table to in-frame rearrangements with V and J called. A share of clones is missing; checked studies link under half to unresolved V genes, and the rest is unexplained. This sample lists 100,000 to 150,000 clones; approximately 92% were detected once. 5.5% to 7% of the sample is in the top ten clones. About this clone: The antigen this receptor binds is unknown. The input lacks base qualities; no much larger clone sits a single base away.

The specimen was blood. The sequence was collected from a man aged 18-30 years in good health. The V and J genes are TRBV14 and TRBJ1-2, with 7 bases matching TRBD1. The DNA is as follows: TGTGCCAGCAGCACCTGGGAGGGGGCGAGTGGCTACACCTTC. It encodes CASSTWEGASGYTF.